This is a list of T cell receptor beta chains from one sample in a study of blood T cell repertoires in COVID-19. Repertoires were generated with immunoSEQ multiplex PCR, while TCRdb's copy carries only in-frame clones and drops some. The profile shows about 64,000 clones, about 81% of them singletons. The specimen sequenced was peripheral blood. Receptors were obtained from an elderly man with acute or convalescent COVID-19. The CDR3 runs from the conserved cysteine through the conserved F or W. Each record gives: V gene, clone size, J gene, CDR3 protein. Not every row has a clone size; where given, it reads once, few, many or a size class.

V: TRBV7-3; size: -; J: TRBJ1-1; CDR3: CASSPWTGEDTEAFF
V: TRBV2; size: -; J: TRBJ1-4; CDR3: CASSGTGLGEKLFF
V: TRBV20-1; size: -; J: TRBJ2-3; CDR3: CSASKRGGLDTQYF
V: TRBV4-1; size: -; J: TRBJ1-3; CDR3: CASSQDYSLRGNTIYF
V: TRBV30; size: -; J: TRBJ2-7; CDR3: CAWRMGGAEQYF
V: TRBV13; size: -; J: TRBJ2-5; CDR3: CASSLGLQTSGGQETQYF
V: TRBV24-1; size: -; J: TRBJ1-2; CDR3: CATSAGTDYGYTF
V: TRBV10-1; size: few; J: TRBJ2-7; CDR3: CASGAGTGVNEQYF
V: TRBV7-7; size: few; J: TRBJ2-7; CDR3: CASSLAPGQGGQYF
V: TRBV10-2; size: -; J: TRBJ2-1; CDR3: CASRGARAGDEQFF
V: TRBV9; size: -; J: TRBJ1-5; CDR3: CASRGFGTGGYGNQPQHF
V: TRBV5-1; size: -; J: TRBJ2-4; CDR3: CASSLESGQPNIQYF
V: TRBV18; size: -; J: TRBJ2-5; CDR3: CASSPGRSGETQYF
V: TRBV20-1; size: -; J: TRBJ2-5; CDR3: CSASRLAGNNQETQYF
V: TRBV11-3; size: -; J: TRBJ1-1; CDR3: CASSADRGREAFF
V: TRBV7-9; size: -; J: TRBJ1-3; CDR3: CASSFLQSSGNTIYF
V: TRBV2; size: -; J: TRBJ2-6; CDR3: CASRGHSSGANVLTF
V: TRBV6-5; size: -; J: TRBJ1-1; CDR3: CASSSLGGTEAFF
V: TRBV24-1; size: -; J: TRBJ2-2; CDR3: CATRTKAGTGDSTGELFF
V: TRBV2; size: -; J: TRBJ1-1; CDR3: CASRGDSPGTEAFF
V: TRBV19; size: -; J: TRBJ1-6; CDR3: CASTPAGTSNSPLHF
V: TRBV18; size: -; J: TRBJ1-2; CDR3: CASSPVTSGQLGYTF
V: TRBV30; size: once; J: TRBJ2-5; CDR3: CAWSVPNRAETQYF
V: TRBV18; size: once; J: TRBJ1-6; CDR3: CASSQDRDNSPLHF
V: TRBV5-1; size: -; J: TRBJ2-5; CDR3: CASSPGTSVKETQYF
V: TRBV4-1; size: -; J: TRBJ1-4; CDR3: CASSQATGSTNEKLFF
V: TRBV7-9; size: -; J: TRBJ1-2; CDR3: CASSPAGGNYGYTF
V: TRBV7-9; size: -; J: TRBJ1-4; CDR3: CASSFSLPGEKLFF
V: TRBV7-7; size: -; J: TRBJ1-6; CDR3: CASSLGQGGNSPLHF
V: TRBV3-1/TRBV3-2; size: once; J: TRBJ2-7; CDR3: CASSRRTGYDEQYF
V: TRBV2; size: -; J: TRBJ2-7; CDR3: CASYEGVSYEQYF
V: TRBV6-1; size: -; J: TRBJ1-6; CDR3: CASSVFGKRLTSNSPLHF
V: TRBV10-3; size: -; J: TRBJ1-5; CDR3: CAISESATGGNQPQHF
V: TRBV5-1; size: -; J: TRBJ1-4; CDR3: CASSVGTGVNEKLFF
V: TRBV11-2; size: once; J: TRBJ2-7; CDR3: CASSSPRSPGGYEQYF
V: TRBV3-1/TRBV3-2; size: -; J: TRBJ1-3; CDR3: CASSQEAGFGNTIYF
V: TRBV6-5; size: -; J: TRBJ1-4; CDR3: CASRQGDEKLFF
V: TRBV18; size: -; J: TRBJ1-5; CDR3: CASSGTNSNQPQHF
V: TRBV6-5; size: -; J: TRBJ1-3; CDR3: CASSLTGLGNTIYF
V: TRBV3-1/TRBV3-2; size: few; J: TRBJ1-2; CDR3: CASSRMRTGDYGYTF
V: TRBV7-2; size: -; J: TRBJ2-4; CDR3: CASSYSPGQGVAKNIQYF
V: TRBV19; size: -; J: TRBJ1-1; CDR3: CASRPGHRTEAFF
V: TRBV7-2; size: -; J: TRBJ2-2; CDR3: CASATGGNTGELFF
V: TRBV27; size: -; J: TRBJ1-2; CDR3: CANRGPRGTGMETDYGYTF
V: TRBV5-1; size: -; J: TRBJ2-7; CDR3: CASSWTSGGNSYEQYF
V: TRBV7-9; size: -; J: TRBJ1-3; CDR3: CASSFSGVRTGNTIYF
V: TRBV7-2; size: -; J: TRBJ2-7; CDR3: CASSLRGGSDEQYF
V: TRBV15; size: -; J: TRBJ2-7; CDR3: CATSREFGTGHTYEQYF
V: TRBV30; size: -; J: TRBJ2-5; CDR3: CAWIGTGSLTQYF
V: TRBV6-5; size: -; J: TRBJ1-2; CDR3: CASSYALSSNYGYTF
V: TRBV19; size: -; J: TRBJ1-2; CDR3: CASSIDSGTGGYYGYTF
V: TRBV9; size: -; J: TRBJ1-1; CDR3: CASSVPSGQGTEAFF
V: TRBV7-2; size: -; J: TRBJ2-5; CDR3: CASSLEGWATQYF